The next 7 T cell receptor beta chains were all read from a single sample in a study of blood T cell repertoires in COVID-19 (dated by TCRdb to the early 2020s). Libraries came from the immunoSEQ multiplex PCR assay. TCRdb provides this immuneACCESS table in a form limited to in-frame rearrangements. Some clones are lacking; in checked studies, under half of them reflect an unresolved V gene, and why the rest are absent is not known. The sample includes about 130,000 clones, with roughly 80% observed a single time. The ten largest account for roughly 15% of the sample. The sequenced sample was peripheral blood. These receptors were obtained from a woman between 50 and 59 years old with acute or convalescent COVID-19.

V gene TRBV28 combines with J gene TRBJ2-7, with D possibly TRBD1 on 6 matching bases. The V gene lost 3 bases and the J gene lost 7 bases, with 16 bases spanning the gap. The CDR3 has 14 amino acids. Germline values: CDR1 MDHEN, CDR2 SYDVKM. The CDR3 coding sequence is TGTGCCAGCAGTTTGGCCCTACAGGGTCAGGAGCAGTACTTC. This codes for CASSLALQGQEQYF. The full variable domain, completed using reference TRBV28 and TRBJ2-7, is DVKVTQSSRYLVKRTGEKVFLECVQDMDHENMFWYRQDPGLGLRLIYFSYDVKMKEKGDIPEGYSVSREKKERFSLILESASTNQTSMYLCASSLALQGQEQYFGPGTRLTVT.

The V gene is TRBV5-4, the J gene TRBJ2-3, with 10 nucleotides matching TRBD2. The trim removed 4 bases at V and 0 bases at J, leaving 5 bases unmatched. Per the germline V gene, CDR1 is SGHNT and CDR2 is YYREEE (reference sequence). The CDR3 has 16 amino acids. CDR3 bases: TGTGCCAGCAGCCCGAGACTAGCGGGTAGCACAGATACGCAGTATTTT. As protein: CASSPRLAGSTDTQYF. Together with reference TRBV5-4 and TRBJ2-3, the CDR3 gives the full variable domain: ETGVTQSPTHLIKTRGQQVTLRCSSQSGHNTVSWYQQALGQGPQFIFQYYREEENGRGNFPPRFSGLQFPNYSSELNVNALELDDSALYLCASSPRLAGSTDTQYFGPGTRLTVL.

The chain carries TRBV7-8 and TRBJ1-2; D may be TRBD1 (6 bases). The germline V gene encodes CDR1 SGHVS and CDR2 FQNEAQ. V lost 5 bases and J lost 1, with 11 bases in between. The CDR3 has 14 residues. This CDR3 reads CASSPTGLNYGYTF. The CDR3 bases are TGTGCCAGCAGCCCTACAGGGCTTAACTATGGCTACACCTTC.

The V and J genes are TRBV19 and TRBJ2-7, with D tentatively TRBD1 (7 bases). V lost 4 bases and J 3 bases, leaving 16 bases between the germline ends. The CDR3 extends over 15 amino acids. The germline V gene encodes CDR1 LNHDA and CDR2 SQIVND (reference sequence). The CDR3 DNA reads TGTGCCAGTAGTACCGGCAGGGGGGCCATCTACGAGCAGTACTTC. This encodes CASSTGRGAIYEQYF.

The J gene is TRBJ2-7, the V gene TRBV4-1; 7 bases line up with TRBD1. Germline V gene lookup returns CDR1 MGHRA and CDR2 YSYEKL. J lost 7 bases, V lost 0 bases, and 6 bases had no gene match. This CDR3 is built from 14 residues. CDR3 protein: CASSQDLQGREQYF. In nucleotides, the CDR3 is TGCGCCAGCAGCCAAGATTTACAGGGGAGAGAGCAGTACTTC.

The chain links TRBV5-1 to TRBJ1-1; the match to TRBD1 covers 9 bases. CDR1 SGHRS and CDR2 YFSETQ come from the germline V gene. The CDR3 spans 16 residues. Trimming removed 4 bases from V and 1 base from J; junction bases left unmatched: 8. For the CDR3, the DNA is TGCGCCAGCAGCCCAGAAACACAGGGGGCGAACACTGAAGCTTTCTTT. Encoded protein: CASSPETQGANTEAFF.

J is TRBJ2-2 and V is TRBV10-2; unclear D gene. CDR1 WSHSY and CDR2 SAAADI come from the germline V gene. The CDR3 runs 12 residues. V shed 6 bases and J shed 6 bases, with 8 bases lying between them. The CDR3 region is CASRGPAGELFF. CDR3 in DNA: TGCGCCAGCAGGGGCCCTGCCGGGGAGCTGTTTTTT.